This T cell receptor (beta chain) was retrieved from a study of CD8+ T cells in alopecia areata. This CDR3 region has 13 residues. Germline-derived CDR1 and CDR2 are SGHTA and FQGTGA. Trimming removed 2 bases from V and 6 bases from J, with 10 bases in between. Following RNA extraction, reverse transcription yielded cDNA that acted as the sequencing template. Assay used: immunoSEQ multiplex PCR; TCRdb lists only in-frame clones, some missing. The table lists over 100,000 clones, approximately 48% of them singletons, with over 15% in the top ten. The chain employs TRBV7-3 and TRBJ1-1, with D unclear. Source: CD8+ T cells sorted from blood, taken at week 0. The source of this sequence is a human donor with alopecia areata. CDR3: CASSLGRTSEAFF. As DNA, the CDR3 is TGTGCCAGCAGCTTAGGAAGGACCTCTGAAGCTTTCTTT.